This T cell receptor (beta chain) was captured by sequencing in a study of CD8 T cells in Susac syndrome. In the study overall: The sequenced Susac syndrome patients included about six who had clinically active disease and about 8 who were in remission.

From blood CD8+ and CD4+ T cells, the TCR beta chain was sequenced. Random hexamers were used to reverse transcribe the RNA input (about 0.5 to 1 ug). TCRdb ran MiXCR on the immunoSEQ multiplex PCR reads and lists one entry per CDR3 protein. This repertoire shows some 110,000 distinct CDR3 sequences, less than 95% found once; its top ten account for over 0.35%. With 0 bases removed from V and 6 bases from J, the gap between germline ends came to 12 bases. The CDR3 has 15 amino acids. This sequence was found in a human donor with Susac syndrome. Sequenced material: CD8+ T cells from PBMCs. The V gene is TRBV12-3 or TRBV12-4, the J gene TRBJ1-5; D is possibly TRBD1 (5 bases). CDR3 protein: CASSLARPGVQPQHF. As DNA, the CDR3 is TGTGCCAGCAGTTTAGCGAGACCGGGGGTTCAGCCCCAGCATTTT.